One and the same sample provided the 24 T cell receptor beta chains below, sequenced in a study of shared clonotypes between healthy human individuals. Libraries were prepared by immunoSEQ multiplex PCR; TCRdb keeps only in-frame clonotypes and omits some of them. The sample contains roughly 2 million clones, 90% to 97% of which appear only once. The sequencing sample was made of naive CD4+ T cells sorted from blood. As to subset: CD45RA+ positively selected. The receptor set was obtained from a man younger than 35 in good health.

The chain employs TRBV4-1 and TRBJ2-5; D is undetermined. The V end was cut by 0 bases, the J end by 7 bases, with 15 bases between. The germline V gene encodes CDR1 MGHRA and CDR2 YSYEKL. This CDR3 has 15 residues. CDR3 region: CASSQDRSVWGTQYF. The CDR3 bases are TGCGCCAGCAGCCAAGATAGGTCGGTGTGGGGGACCCAGTACTTC.

The chain combines TRBV4-3 with TRBJ2-3, with D possibly being TRBD1 (5 bases). Germline CDR1 LGHNA, CDR2 YSLEER. Trimming took off 7 bases at V and 0 bases at J, with 14 bases between the two ends. This CDR3 is built from 15 residues. The CDR3 region is CASTQGLSSTDTQYF. In DNA, the CDR3 is TGCGCCAGCACCCAGGGTTTGTCGAGCACAGATACGCAGTATTTT.

The V call is TRBV5-6, the J call TRBJ1-4; perhaps TRBD1 as D (6 bases). This CDR3 spans 14 amino acids. Germline CDR1 SGHDT, CDR2 YYEEEE. Trimming took off 4 bases at V and 6 bases at J, with 13 bases between the two ends. The CDR3 DNA sequence: TGTGCCAGCAGCCTGGGACATAAGGATGAAAAACTGTTTTTT. Translation: CASSLGHKDEKLFF.

V and J are TRBV7-9 and TRBJ2-3, with no clear D. CDR1 and CDR2 (germline): SEHNR, FQNEAQ (reference sequence). The CDR3 runs 14 residues. V lost 2 bases and J 3 bases, leaving 9 bases between the germline ends. CDR3 DNA: TGTGCCAGCAGCTTACCCTCCTGGACAGATACGCAGTATTTT. This gives the protein CASSLPSWTDTQYF.

The rearrangement links TRBV12-5 to TRBJ2-1; TRBD2 aligns across 7 bases. The CDR3 runs 17 residues. J lost 0 bases, V lost 6 bases, and 11 bases had no gene match. Germline V gene sequence: CDR1 LGHNT, CDR2 FRNRAP. CDR3 bases: TGTGCTAGTGGCGGAGGAGCGGGGCTCAGCTCCTACAATGAGCAGTTCTTC. This encodes CASGGGAGLSSYNEQFF.

The rearrangement uses TRBV18 and TRBJ2-7; 9 bases line up with TRBD1. The CDR3 extends over 13 amino acids. With V trimmed by 3 bases and J by 7 bases, 4 bases remained unmatched. Per the germline V gene, CDR1 is KGHSH and CDR2 is LQKENI. CDR3 amino acids: CASSPKQGAEQYF. DNA of the CDR3: TGTGCCAGCTCACCCAAACAGGGGGCAGAGCAGTACTTC.

The V and J genes are TRBV28 and TRBJ1-2; D not resolved. The CDR3 runs 13 residues. In germline, CDR1 is MDHEN, CDR2 SYDVKM. V dropped 5 bases and J dropped 8 bases, with 15 bases sitting between them. CDR3 loop: CASSPSGPRGYTF. CDR3 in DNA: TGTGCCAGCAGTCCCTCGGGTCCACGCGGCTACACCTTC.

The genes are TRBV29-1 and TRBJ1-1, with D uncertain. Germline V gene sequence: CDR1 SQVTM, CDR2 ANQGSEA. V dropped 3 bases and J dropped 0 bases, with 2 bases sitting between them. The CDR3 spans 11 residues. The CDR3: CSVEMNTEAFF. The CDR3, as DNA: TGCAGCGTTGAGATGAACACTGAAGCTTTCTTT.

The V and J genes are TRBV2 and TRBJ1-6; the D gene is possibly TRBD1 (5 bases). This CDR3 has 14 amino acids. The germline CDR1 and CDR2 sequences are SNHLY and FYNNEI. The germline V and J ends were trimmed by 7 bases and 0 bases, with 7 bases remaining between them. The CDR3 DNA sequence: TGTGCCAGCAACAGGAGCTCCTATAATTCACCCCTCCACTTT. This encodes CASNRSSYNSPLHF.

This rearrangement joins TRBV7-2 to TRBJ1-1; D is ambiguous. From germline, CDR1 is SGHTA and CDR2 FQGNSA. V lost 6 bases and J lost 0, with 5 bases in between. The CDR3 loop spans 12 amino acids. The CDR3: CASREVNTEAFF. The CDR3 DNA reads as TGTGCCAGCAGGGAGGTGAACACTGAAGCTTTCTTT. The variable domain in full, with the rest retrieved from reference TRBV7-2 and TRBJ1-1, is GAGVSQSPSNKVTEKGKDVELRCDPISGHTALYWYRQSLGQGLEFLIYFQGNSAPDKSGLPSDRFSAERTGGSVSTLTIQRTQQEDSAVYLCASREVNTEAFFGQGTRLTVV.

The chain joins TRBV15 to TRBJ2-7; 13 bases are shared with TRBD2. Per the germline V gene, CDR1 is LNHNV and CDR2 is YYDKDF (reference sequence). V lost 3 bases and J lost 2; bases outside the gene matches: 7. The CDR3 has 17 amino acids. CDR3 in amino acids: CATSRTFGLAGAYEQYF. CDR3 DNA sequence: TGTGCCACCAGCAGGACTTTTGGACTAGCGGGGGCCTACGAGCAGTACTTC.

The gene calls are TRBV5-1 and TRBJ1-1; D uncertain. The CDR3 contains 12 residues. In germline, CDR1 is SGHRS, CDR2 YFSETQ. The germline V and J ends were trimmed by 5 bases and 6 bases, with 11 bases remaining between them. The CDR3, as DNA: TGCGCCAGCAGTTCGGGTCTATCTGAAGCTTTCTTT. Amino acid sequence: CASSSGLSEAFF.

This chain uses TRBV6-5 with TRBJ2-3; maybe TRBD2 (6 bases). Germline assignment: CDR1 MNHEY and CDR2 SVGAGI. V dropped 4 bases and J dropped 5 bases, with 16 bases sitting between them. The CDR3 consists of 15 residues. CDR3 residues: CASSSPGTPEDTQYF. Here the CDR3 DNA reads TGTGCCAGCAGTTCCCCCGGGACTCCGGAAGATACGCAGTATTTT.

The chain is built from TRBV10-3 and TRBJ2-1; 8 positions agree with TRBD2. CDR3 length: 13 amino acids. Trimming at V came to 4 bases and at J to 7 bases, leaving 3 bases not matched to a gene. The germline V gene encodes CDR1 ENHRY and CDR2 SYGVKD. The CDR3 coding sequence is TGTGCCATCAGTGGACTAGCGATGAATGAGCAGTTCTTC. It is translated as CAISGLAMNEQFF.

The chain joins TRBV5-1 to TRBJ1-1; 7 bases map to TRBD1. The V and J ends lost 4 bases and 8 bases, in that order; junction bases with no gene match: 11. Germline V lookup: CDR1 SGHRS, CDR2 YFSETQ. This CDR3 has 14 residues. The CDR3 protein is CASSNRDRDREAFF. CDR3 coding DNA: TGCGCCAGCAGCAACCGGGACAGAGACCGAGAAGCTTTCTTT.

The rearrangement links TRBV5-1 to TRBJ2-2; 7 bases are shared with TRBD1. Germline lookup yields CDR1 SGHRS and CDR2 YFSETQ. The V segment lost 3 bases and the J segment 6 bases; nucleotides outside the gene matches: 2. The CDR3 has 13 residues. CDR3 loop: CASSSQGAGELFF. Written as DNA, the CDR3 is TGCGCCAGCAGCTCCCAGGGGGCCGGGGAGCTGTTTTTT.

The chain joins TRBV10-3 to TRBJ1-1; D may be TRBD1 (5 bases). The V gene lost 4 bases and the J gene lost 1 base, with 7 bases spanning the gap. The CDR3 spans 13 residues. Germline V gives CDR1 ENHRY, CDR2 SYGVKD. CDR3 sequence: CAISGDANTEAFF. For the CDR3, the DNA is TGTGCCATCAGTGGGGACGCGAACACTGAAGCTTTCTTT.

This chain links TRBV9 with TRBJ2-1; 10 nucleotides line up with TRBD2. The CDR3 spans 15 residues. The trim removed 2 bases at V and 6 bases at J, leaving 5 bases unmatched. Per the germline V gene, CDR1 is SGDLS and CDR2 is YYNGEE. The CDR3 loop reads CASSVSGREVNEQFF. CDR3 nucleotide sequence: TGTGCCAGCAGCGTCAGCGGGAGGGAGGTCAATGAGCAGTTCTTC.

V usage is TRBV10-3 and J usage is TRBJ1-5, with D perhaps TRBD1 (6 bases). Trimming left V 2 bases short and J 7 bases short, with 12 bases between. The germline V gene encodes CDR1 ENHRY and CDR2 SYGVKD. This CDR3 spans 14 amino acids. CDR3 region: CAISEDRINQPQHF. CDR3 coding DNA: TGTGCCATCAGTGAGGACAGGATAAACCAGCCCCAGCATTTT.

This clone was observed a handful of times. The same CDR3 also results from other DNA sequences found in this sample. The chain employs TRBV18 and TRBJ1-5, with no clear D. Trimming removed 2 bases from V and 2 bases from J, with 4 bases in between. Germline-derived CDR1 and CDR2 are KGHSH and LQKENI. The CDR3 is made up of 13 amino acids. CDR3 sequence: CASSPWGNQPQHF. CDR3 sequence (DNA): TGTGCCAGCTCACCATGGGGCAATCAGCCCCAGCATTTT. Full variable domain (outside the CDR3, taken from reference TRBV18 and TRBJ1-5): NAGVMQNPRHLVRRRGQEARLRCSPMKGHSHVYWYRQLPEEGLKFMVYLQKENIIDESGMPKERFSAEFPKEGPSILRIQQVVRGDSAAYFCASSPWGNQPQHFGDGTRLSIL.

The rearrangement joins TRBV29-1 to TRBJ1-1, with D unresolved. From germline, CDR1 is SQVTM and CDR2 ANQGSEA. The CDR3 is made up of 15 amino acids. Trimming took 7 bases from V and 1 from J, leaving 19 bases between them. The CDR3 DNA sequence: TGCAGCGCCCGCTCGGACGGCCCGAAGAACACTGAAGCTTTCTTT. Translating it yields CSARSDGPKNTEAFF.

The chain employs TRBV6-6 and TRBJ2-1, with TRBD1 identical over 10 bases. This CDR3 has 16 amino acids. J was trimmed by 5 bases and V by 2 bases; bases with no gene match: 6. The germline gives CDR1 MNHNY, CDR2 SVGAGI (reference sequence). The CDR3 bases are TGTGCCAGCAGTTACACAGACAGGGGGCGCAACAATGAGCAGTTCTTC. Protein sequence: CASSYTDRGRNNEQFF.

This chain uses TRBV29-1 with TRBJ1-2, with TRBD1 as a possible D gene (6 bases). V gave up 4 bases and J gave up 2 bases, with 14 bases separating them. From germline, CDR1 is SQVTM and CDR2 ANQGSEA. The CDR3 is 14 amino acids. CDR3: CSVVGGLRNYGYTF. The CDR3 DNA reads TGCAGCGTTGTGGGGGGCCTTCGAAACTATGGCTACACCTTC. The full variable domain, with the rest looked up from reference TRBV29-1 and TRBJ1-2, is SAVISQKPSRDICQRGTSLTIQCQVDSQVTMMFWYRQQPGQSLTLIATANQGSEATYESGFVIDKFPISRPNLTFSTLTVSNMSPEDSSIYLCSVVGGLRNYGYTFGSGTRLTVV.

V and J are TRBV6-5 and TRBJ1-2; D is ambiguous. The CDR3 consists of 13 residues. V lost 6 bases to trimming and J lost 6 bases, with 14 bases between them. Per germline, CDR1 MNHEY and CDR2 SVGAGI. CDR3 DNA: TGTGCCAGCAGAACGTGGGCAAAGAATGGCTACACCTTC. This sequence encodes CASRTWAKNGYTF.